Presented here are 22 T cell receptor beta chains from one specimen sequenced in a study of spatial heterogeneity in lung cancer. Regarding time point: sample taken at primary tumor resection. In each case, whole RNA from tumor, nontumor lung or frozen PBMC was sequenced unsorted. MiXCR was run by TCRdb on the 5' RACE reads, yielding one entry per CDR3 protein. Among more than 45,000 distinct CDR3 sequences listed, about 5.8% were seen once. Sequencing used PBMCs, obtained at surgery. These receptors all come from a male donor with early-stage non-small cell lung cancer.

This clonotype was counted many times. J is TRBJ1-2 and V is TRBV4-1; a possible D gene is TRBD1 (6 bases). V was trimmed by 5 bases and J by 6 bases, leaving 13 bases between them. In germline, CDR1 is MGHRA, CDR2 YSYEKL. The CDR3 has 13 amino acids. As DNA, the CDR3 is TGCGCCAGCAGCTCAGGGGCAGGGGATGGCTACACCTTC. It specifies CASSSGAGDGYTF.

V gene TRBV7-2 combines with J gene TRBJ2-1, with D perhaps matching TRBD2 (6 bases). The CDR3 loop spans 15 amino acids. Germline V gene sequence: CDR1 SGHTA, CDR2 FQGNSA. The V and J ends lost 5 bases and 6 bases respectively, with 17 bases between them. The CDR3 DNA is TGTGCCAGCAGCCCTGACGGGGGTTTGGGCAATGAGCAGTTCTTC. It encodes CASSPDGGLGNEQFF.

This clonotype was recorded many times. The gene calls are TRBV6-5 and TRBJ2-7, with TRBD1 matching 7 bases. CDR1 is MNHEY and CDR2 is SVGAGI in the germline V gene. The length of the CDR3 is 14 residues. J was trimmed by 2 bases and V by 0 bases; bases with no gene match: 1. In DNA form, the CDR3 reads TGTGCCAGCAGTTACTCTACAGGGGCCTACGAGCAGTACTTC. This gives the protein CASSYSTGAYEQYF.

There are many counts of this clonotype. CDR3 sequence reads: CASSANRGSETQYF. The CDR3 nucleotides are TGTGCCAGCAGTGCAAACAGGGGGTCGGAGACCCAGTACTTC. V usage is TRBV2 and J usage is TRBJ2-5, with 8 positions matching TRBD1. V was clipped by 4 bases and J by 5 bases; unmatched bases: 6. Germline V lookup: CDR1 SNHLY, CDR2 FYNNEI. This CDR3 contains 14 residues.

In this sample, this clonotype turned up many times. The chain recombines TRBV5-1 with TRBJ2-7, with 13 bases matching TRBD2. Germline CDR1 is SGHRS and CDR2 is YFSETQ. With 5 bases clipped from V and 13 bases from J, the junction kept 6 bases outside the gene matches. The CDR3 is 12 amino acids. The CDR3, as DNA: TGCGCCAGCAGTTTTGGACTAGCGGGAGTTTACTTC. It encodes CASSFGLAGVYF.

The sample holds many counts of this clonotype. This chain links TRBV5-1 with TRBJ2-5, with 7 bases matching TRBD2. J lost 3 bases, V lost 0 bases, and 8 bases had no gene match. The CDR3 spans 16 residues. The germline V gene encodes CDR1 SGHRS and CDR2 YFSETQ. CDR3 in DNA: TGCGCCAGCAGCTTGGGCGGGGCTAGCGGAGAAGAGACCCAGTACTTC. As protein: CASSLGGASGEETQYF. The complete variable domain, with remaining parts taken from reference TRBV5-1 and TRBJ2-5, reads KAGVTQTPRYLIKTRGQQVTLSCSPISGHRSVSWYQQTPGQGLQFLFEYFSETQRNKGNFPGRFSGRQFSNSRSEMNVSTLELGDSALYLCASSLGGASGEETQYFGPGTRLLVL.

This clonotype was picked up many times. This chain connects TRBV3-1 to TRBJ1-2; D may be TRBD1 (5 bases). Germline V gene data show CDR1 as LGHDT and CDR2 as YNNKEL (reference sequence). The V end lost 2 bases, the J end lost 7 bases, and 14 bases lay between the germline ends. This CDR3 comprises 14 residues. CDR3: CASSQPGPGTGYTF. The CDR3 nucleotides read TGTGCCAGCAGCCAACCGGGGCCCGGAACTGGCTACACCTTC.

The chain couples TRBV4-3 to TRBJ2-6, with TRBD1 identical over 9 bases. The germline CDR1 and CDR2 sequences are LGHNA and YSLEER. V dropped 1 base and J dropped 0; count of bases not matched to a gene: 4. The length of the CDR3 is 18 residues. The CDR3 region is CASSQGGQGSSGANVLTF. The CDR3 DNA reads as TGCGCCAGCAGCCAAGGGGGACAGGGATCCTCTGGGGCCAACGTCCTGACTTTC.

This clonotype was detected many times. V is TRBV12-3 or TRBV12-4 and J is TRBJ2-5; TRBD2 is a possible D gene (5 bases). V lost 2 bases and J 4 bases, leaving 11 bases between the germline ends. The CDR3 loop spans 14 amino acids. Here the CDR3 DNA reads TGTGCCAGCAGTTTACGAGGGTTTGGAGAGACCCAGTACTTC. This translates into CASSLRGFGETQYF.

The chain couples TRBV14 to TRBJ2-1; D uncertain. CDR1 and CDR2 from the germline V gene are SGHDN and FVKESK. Trimming removed 0 bases from V and 5 bases from J, with 11 bases in between. The CDR3 spans 15 residues. The CDR3 sequence is CASSQDPGFDNEQFF. CDR3 DNA: TGTGCCAGCAGCCAAGATCCCGGGTTTGACAATGAGCAGTTCTTC.

CDR3: CSAIPSGTQYF. The CDR3, as DNA: TGCAGTGCTATCCCCTCAGGGACCCAGTACTTC. The V call is TRBV20-1, the J call TRBJ2-5; the D is unclear. Trimming removed 4 bases at V and 7 bases at J, with 10 bases between. Germline CDR1 is DFQATT and CDR2 is SNEGSKA (reference sequence). The CDR3 extends over 11 amino acids.

This clonotype showed up many times. This chain's CDR3 is CSARRGTSGTYNEQFF. CDR3 sequence (DNA): TGCAGTGCCCGCCGTGGGACTAGCGGGACCTACAATGAGCAGTTCTTC. The rearrangement joins TRBV20-1 to TRBJ2-1, with 13 bases lining up with TRBD2. Germline V gives CDR1 DFQATT, CDR2 SNEGSKA (reference sequence). The CDR3 covers 16 residues. V was pared by 6 bases and J by 2 bases, with 7 bases of the junction left unmatched.

This clonotype has at least ten counts. The chain couples TRBV6-5 to TRBJ2-7, with D perhaps matching TRBD2 (5 bases). The V and J ends lost 4 bases and 4 bases respectively, with 17 bases between them. Germline V gene data show CDR1 as MNHEY and CDR2 as SVGAGI. There are 15 residues in the CDR3. For the CDR3, the DNA is TGTGCCAGCAGTTCCCGAAGCAGGACTTTTTACGAGCAGTACTTC. This codes for CASSSRSRTFYEQYF.

This clonotype came up many times. The genes are TRBV15 and TRBJ1-4; D gene ambiguous. The CDR3 sequence is 15 residues long. Trimming took 2 bases from V and 3 from J, leaving 10 bases between them. The germline gives CDR1 LNHNV, CDR2 YYDKDF (reference sequence). Here the CDR3 DNA reads TGTGCCACCAGCAGACGGGGATCGGCTAATGAAAAACTGTTTTTT. This codes for CATSRRGSANEKLFF.

There are many counts of this clonotype. CDR3 residues: CASTKQGSSNNSPLHF. CDR3 nucleotides: TGTGCCAGCACGAAACAGGGTTCTAGTAATAATTCACCCCTCCACTTT. J is TRBJ1-6 and V is TRBV2; a possible D gene is TRBD1 (6 bases). Germline CDR1 is SNHLY and CDR2 is FYNNEI. The CDR3 spans 16 residues. V lost 7 bases, J lost 5 bases, and 18 bases lay in between.

This clonotype was counted at least ten times. The chain combines TRBV12-3 or TRBV12-4 with TRBJ2-3; the D is unclear. The CDR3 length is 11 residues. The V end lost 8 bases, the J end lost 3 bases, and 6 bases lay between the germline ends. DNA of the CDR3: TGTGCCAGCCGCCGAACAGATACGCAGTATTTT. Residues: CASRRTDTQYF.

This clonotype was observed a handful of times. The chain links TRBV5-1 to TRBJ2-3, with D perhaps matching TRBD1 (6 bases). Deletions cut 4 bases from V and 0 bases from J, with 12 bases between. This CDR3 spans 15 amino acids. Per germline, CDR1 SGHRS and CDR2 YFSETQ. The CDR3 DNA follows: TGCGCCAGCAGCCCGACAGGAATTAGCACAGATACGCAGTATTTT. It translates to CASSPTGISTDTQYF.

This clonotype was observed at least ten times. V and J are TRBV9 and TRBJ1-6; D is possibly TRBD1 (5 bases). CDR1 SGDLS and CDR2 YYNGEE come from the germline V gene. CDR3 length equals 16 residues. V lost 4 bases and J lost 7, with 18 bases in between. The DNA for the CDR3 is TGTGCCAGCAGCCTCGGTCCTCACTGGGGGAATTCACCCCTCCACTTT. It yields the protein CASSLGPHWGNSPLHF.

This clonotype was recorded at least ten times. The chain combines TRBV7-8 with TRBJ2-3; 11 bases agree with TRBD2. The germline V gene encodes CDR1 SGHVS and CDR2 FQNEAQ. There are 16 residues in the CDR3. With V trimmed by 4 bases and J by 0 bases, 3 bases remained unmatched. The CDR3 nucleotides read TGTGCCAGCAGCTCAAGGACTAGCGGGAGCACAGATACGCAGTATTTT. Translation gives CASSSRTSGSTDTQYF. The whole variable domain, filled in from reference TRBV7-8 and TRBJ2-3, reads GAGVSQSPRYKVAKRGQDVALRCDPISGHVSLFWYQQALGQGPEFLTYFQNEAQLDKSGLPSDRFFAERPEGSVSTLKIQRTQQEDSAVYLCASSSRTSGSTDTQYFGPGTRLTVL.

Many counts were recorded for this clonotype. The genes are TRBV2 and TRBJ1-5; D uncertain. Germline CDR1 reads SNHLY; CDR2 reads FYNNEI. This CDR3 is built from 14 residues. V gave up 5 bases and J gave up 0 bases, with 8 bases separating them. The CDR3 protein is CASSTDYSNQPQHF. The CDR3, as DNA: TGTGCCAGCAGTACCGATTATAGCAATCAGCCCCAGCATTTT.

The V and J genes are TRBV18 and TRBJ1-1, with TRBD1 matching 8 bases. V shed 8 bases and J 3 bases; nucleotides not matched to a gene: 5. The CDR3 sequence is 13 residues long. Germline loops: CDR1 KGHSH, CDR2 LQKENI. Here the CDR3 reads CASGSTGDTEAFF. In DNA form, the CDR3 reads TGTGCCAGCGGATCGACAGGGGACACTGAAGCTTTCTTT.

This clonotype was observed at least ten times. This sequence joins TRBV20-1 and TRBJ2-1; weak D call: TRBD2 (6 bases). Looked up from germline, CDR1 is DFQATT and CDR2 is SNEGSKA (reference sequence). The CDR3 extends over 17 amino acids. V lost 0 bases and J 9 bases, leaving 24 bases between the germline ends. CDR3 sequence reads: CSARDLNTSRLYGEQFF. CDR3 bases: TGCAGTGCTAGAGATTTAAACACTAGCCGACTATACGGTGAGCAGTTCTTC.